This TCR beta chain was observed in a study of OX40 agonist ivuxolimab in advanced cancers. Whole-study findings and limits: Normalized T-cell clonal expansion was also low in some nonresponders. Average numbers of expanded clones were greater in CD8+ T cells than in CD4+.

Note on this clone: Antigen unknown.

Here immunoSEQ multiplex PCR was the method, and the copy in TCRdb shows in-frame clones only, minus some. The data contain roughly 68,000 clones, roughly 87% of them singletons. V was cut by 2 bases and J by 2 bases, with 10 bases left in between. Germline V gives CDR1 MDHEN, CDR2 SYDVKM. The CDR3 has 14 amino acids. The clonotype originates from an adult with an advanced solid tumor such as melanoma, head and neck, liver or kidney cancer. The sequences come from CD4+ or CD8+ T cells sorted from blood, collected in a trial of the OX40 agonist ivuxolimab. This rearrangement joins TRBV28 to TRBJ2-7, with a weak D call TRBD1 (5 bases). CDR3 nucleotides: TGTGCCAGCAGTTTAGTCAGGGCTCCCTACGAGCAGTACTTC. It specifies CASSLVRAPYEQYF. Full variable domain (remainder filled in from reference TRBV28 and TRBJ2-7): DVKVTQSSRYLVKRTGEKVFLECVQDMDHENMFWYRQDPGLGLRLIYFSYDVKMKEKGDIPEGYSVSREKKERFSLILESASTNQTSMYLCASSLVRAPYEQYFGPGTRLTVT.